The 21 T cell receptor beta chains listed next were all sequenced from one sample in a study of high-grade serous ovarian cancer treatment subgroups (dated by TCRdb to the early 2020s). Tumor samples were collected prior to definitive surgery or chemotherapy. Libraries were constructed by the immunoSEQ multiplex PCR assay. TCRdb took this table from immuneACCESS and kept in-frame rearrangements with V and J called. Such tables lack part of the clones; where checked against another copy, unresolved V genes explain under half of the gap, and the rest is unexplained. The sample yields several thousand clones; 62% were counted once. The ten top clones hold approximately 6.2% of the sample. Material: tumor tissue. These receptors were collected from a human donor with high-grade serous ovarian cancer.

This clone is labeled as large. J is TRBJ1-2 and V is TRBV6-1; TRBD1 might be the D (6 bases). Germline-derived CDR1 and CDR2 are MNHNS and SASEGT. Between the trimmed V and J ends, which lost 4 bases and 7 bases, there was a span of 10 bases. CDR3 length: 12 amino acids. As DNA, the CDR3 is TGTGCCAGCAGTGGAAACAGGGCTGGCTACACCTTC. This gives the protein CASSGNRAGYTF.

CDR3 nucleotides: TGTGCCAGTAGTATTACTGGGACTAGCGCTGAGACCCAGTACTTC. It is translated as CASSITGTSAETQYF. The V call is TRBV19, the J call TRBJ2-5; 10 nucleotides align to TRBD2. The CDR3 loop spans 15 amino acids. V was clipped by 3 bases and J by 5 bases; unmatched bases: 6. Germline lookup yields CDR1 LNHDA and CDR2 SQIVND (reference sequence).

J is TRBJ1-3 and V is TRBV13; D may be TRBD1 (6 bases). The CDR3 runs 15 residues. Germline CDR1 and CDR2: PRHDT and FYEKMQ (reference sequence). Trimming took off 6 bases at V and 2 bases at J, with 14 bases between the two ends. CDR3 DNA: TGTGCCAGCAGTCGGGGCAGGGGCACTGGAAACACCATATATTTT. Amino acid sequence: CASSRGRGTGNTIYF.

The V call is TRBV9, the J call TRBJ1-5, with D tentatively TRBD1 (5 bases). With 3 bases removed from V and 8 bases from J, the gap between germline ends came to 9 bases. Looked up from germline, CDR1 is SGDLS and CDR2 is YYNGEE. The CDR3 runs 12 residues. The CDR3 DNA reads TGTGCCAGCAGCGAAGGGGACGAGCCCCAGCATTTT. Amino acid sequence: CASSEGDEPQHF.

This clone was seen only a few times. The chain links TRBV15 to TRBJ1-2; D possibly corresponds to TRBD1 (5 bases). Deletions cut 3 bases from V and 2 bases from J, with 13 bases between. CDR1 and CDR2 from the germline V gene are LNHNV and YYDKDF (reference sequence). The CDR3 has 15 amino acids. The CDR3 DNA reads TGTGCCACCAGCAGTGGCCGGGGGGTAAACTATGGCTACACCTTC. This translates into CATSSGRGVNYGYTF.

The V gene is TRBV5-6, the J gene TRBJ1-2; D not certain. CDR3 length: 12 amino acids. Trimming pared 2 bases from V and 7 bases from J, leaving 9 bases between. Germline CDR1 SGHDT, CDR2 YYEEEE. The DNA for the CDR3 is TGTGCCAGCAGCTTTTATACCGCTGGCTACACCTTC. Translating it yields CASSFYTAGYTF. Full variable domain (missing parts from reference TRBV5-6 and TRBJ1-2): DAGVTQSPTHLIKTRGQQVTLRCSPKSGHDTVSWYQQALGQGPQFIFQYYEEEERQRGNFPDRFSGHQFPNYSSELNVNALLLGDSALYLCASSFYTAGYTFGSGTRLTVV.

The rearrangement uses TRBV6-5 and TRBJ1-1; 7 bases are shared with TRBD1. The CDR3 totals 14 residues. Germline V gene sequence: CDR1 MNHEY, CDR2 SVGAGI. Unmatched junction bases numbered 6, after V lost 5 bases and J lost 3 bases. The CDR3 loop is CASSDRVTHTEAFF. In DNA, the CDR3 is TGTGCCAGCAGTGACAGGGTGACCCACACTGAAGCTTTCTTT.

The CDR3 sequence is CASSTRVDTEAFF. The CDR3 DNA is TGTGCCAGCAGCACAAGGGTGGACACTGAAGCTTTCTTT. The chain links TRBV7-7 to TRBJ1-1; D is unclear. Deletions cut 5 bases from V and 3 bases from J, with 10 bases between. The CDR3 is 13 residues long. CDR1 is SSHAT and CDR2 is FNYEAQ in the germline V gene (reference sequence).

The chain is built from TRBV7-3 and TRBJ2-1, with 15 bases aligning to TRBD2. CDR1 is SGHTA, CDR2 FQGTGA, per germline. The CDR3 extends over 15 amino acids. The V and J ends lost 3 bases and 14 bases, in that order; junction bases with no gene match: 8. The CDR3 here is CASSLDGTSGRREFF. The CDR3 region has the DNA TGTGCCAGCAGCTTGGATGGGACTAGCGGGAGGAGGGAGTTCTTC.

The rearrangement links TRBV15 to TRBJ2-1, with D tentatively TRBD1 or TRBD2 (7 bases each). CDR3 size: 19 residues. Trimming removed 0 bases from V and 8 bases from J, with 26 bases in between. Per the germline V gene, CDR1 is LNHNV and CDR2 is YYDKDF (reference sequence). Here the CDR3 DNA reads TGTGCCACCAGCAGAGATAGACAGGGCTATGGGGCGGGAGTGGATGAGCAGTTCTTC. Protein: CATSRDRQGYGAGVDEQFF.

The chain uses TRBV27 and TRBJ2-7; D possibly corresponds to TRBD2 (5 bases). Trimming stripped 5 bases from V and 0 bases from J, with 11 bases between. The CDR3 loop spans 14 amino acids. Germline V gives CDR1 MNHEY, CDR2 SMNVEV (reference sequence). The CDR3 nucleotides are TGTGCCAGCAGTCCGAATCGGGACTCCTACGAGCAGTACTTC. Its protein product is CASSPNRDSYEQYF.

This chain joins TRBV5-1 and TRBJ2-1; D is perhaps TRBD2 (5 bases). The CDR3 totals 15 residues. V lost 2 bases and J lost 4, with 13 bases in between. Germline CDR1 and CDR2: SGHRS and YFSETQ. The chain's CDR3 is CASSLGLASYNEQFF. In DNA, the CDR3 is TGCGCCAGCAGCTTAGGCCTAGCTTCGTACAATGAGCAGTTCTTC.

The gene calls are TRBV7-9 and TRBJ2-5; a weak D match, TRBD2 (5 bases). Looked up from germline, CDR1 is SEHNR and CDR2 is FQNEAQ (reference sequence). Trimming left V 5 bases short and J 4 bases short, with 20 bases between. The length of the CDR3 is 16 residues. CDR3 amino acids: CASSPGRRDPIETQYF. The DNA of the CDR3 is TGTGCCAGCAGCCCTGGGCGTCGGGATCCTATAGAGACCCAGTACTTC.

The rearrangement joins TRBV7-3 to TRBJ2-1; a possible D gene is TRBD1 (6 bases). The ends were cut back, 3 bases at V and 6 bases at J, with 9 bases in the middle. The CDR3 is 13 amino acids. Germline CDR1 is SGHTA and CDR2 is FQGTGA. Here the CDR3 reads CASSFQTGNEQFF. Here the CDR3 DNA reads TGTGCCAGCAGCTTCCAGACAGGCAATGAGCAGTTCTTC. Supplemented by reference TRBV7-3 and TRBJ2-1, the full variable domain reads GAGVSQTPSNKVTEKGKYVELRCDPISGHTALYWYRQSLGQGPEFLIYFQGTGAADDSGLPNDRFFAVRPEGSVSTLKIQRTERGDSAVYLCASSFQTGNEQFFGPGTRLTVL.

This chain connects TRBV27 to TRBJ1-2; D might be TRBD1 (5 bases). The V end was cut by 8 bases, the J end by 4 bases, with 14 bases between. Germline CDR1 MNHEY, CDR2 SMNVEV (reference sequence). This CDR3 is 13 amino acids long. CDR3 residues: CASRSWGFYGYTF. The CDR3 bases are TGTGCCAGCCGCTCGTGGGGGTTCTATGGCTACACCTTC.

V is TRBV4-2 and J is TRBJ2-7; the match to TRBD2 covers 12 bases. Germline V CDR1 and CDR2: LGHNA, YNFKEQ. The J segment lost 2 bases and the V segment lost 5 bases, leaving 4 bases of the junction unmatched. The CDR3 length is 15 residues. The CDR3 is CASSVRLAGAYEQYF. CDR3 sequence (DNA): TGTGCCAGCAGCGTACGACTAGCGGGGGCCTACGAGCAGTACTTC.

This clone was counted only a few times. The gene calls are TRBV19 and TRBJ1-4; D possibly corresponds to TRBD1 (5 bases). Trimming stripped 6 bases from V and 0 bases from J, with 11 bases between. The CDR3 covers 15 residues. Germline V CDR1 and CDR2: LNHDA, SQIVND (reference sequence). CDR3 loop: CASSLGTATNEKLFF. The CDR3, as DNA: TGTGCCAGTAGCCTCGGGACGGCAACTAATGAAAAACTGTTTTTT.

The chain recombines TRBV6-5 with TRBJ2-7; D unresolved. Germline V gene data show CDR1 as MNHEY and CDR2 as SVGAGI. Trimming pared 5 bases from V and 5 bases from J, leaving 13 bases between. There are 13 residues in the CDR3. The CDR3 nucleotides are TGTGCCAGCAGTACCAATGGAGTTCACGAGCAGTACTTC. This sequence encodes CASSTNGVHEQYF.

The CDR3: CASSLVVDSQPEAFF. The CDR3 coding sequence is TGTGCCAGCAGTTTAGTCGTAGACAGCCAGCCTGAAGCTTTCTTT. The chain is built from TRBV28 and TRBJ1-1; D may be TRBD1 (5 bases). CDR1 MDHEN and CDR2 SYDVKM come from the germline V gene. The CDR3 has 15 residues. V was pared by 2 bases and J by 6 bases, with 16 bases between.

V gene TRBV6-4 combines with J gene TRBJ1-2, with 7 bases fitting TRBD1. The germline V gene has CDR1 MRHNA and CDR2 SNTAGT. The CDR3 runs 13 residues. The V segment lost 6 bases and the J segment 5 bases; nucleotides outside the gene matches: 6. The CDR3 DNA reads as TGTGCCAGCAGCCCGGGACAGAATTATGGCTACACCTTC. Encoded protein: CASSPGQNYGYTF.

The gene calls are TRBV6-1 and TRBJ2-3; TRBD2 aligns across 12 bases. From germline, CDR1 is MNHNS and CDR2 SASEGT. Unmatched junction bases numbered 18, after V lost 2 bases and J lost 6 bases. The CDR3 spans 20 residues. The CDR3 protein is CASSESPSGGLAGKRDTQYF. The CDR3 coding sequence is TGTGCCAGCAGTGAAAGCCCTTCTGGAGGACTAGCGGGGAAGAGGGATACGCAGTATTTT.